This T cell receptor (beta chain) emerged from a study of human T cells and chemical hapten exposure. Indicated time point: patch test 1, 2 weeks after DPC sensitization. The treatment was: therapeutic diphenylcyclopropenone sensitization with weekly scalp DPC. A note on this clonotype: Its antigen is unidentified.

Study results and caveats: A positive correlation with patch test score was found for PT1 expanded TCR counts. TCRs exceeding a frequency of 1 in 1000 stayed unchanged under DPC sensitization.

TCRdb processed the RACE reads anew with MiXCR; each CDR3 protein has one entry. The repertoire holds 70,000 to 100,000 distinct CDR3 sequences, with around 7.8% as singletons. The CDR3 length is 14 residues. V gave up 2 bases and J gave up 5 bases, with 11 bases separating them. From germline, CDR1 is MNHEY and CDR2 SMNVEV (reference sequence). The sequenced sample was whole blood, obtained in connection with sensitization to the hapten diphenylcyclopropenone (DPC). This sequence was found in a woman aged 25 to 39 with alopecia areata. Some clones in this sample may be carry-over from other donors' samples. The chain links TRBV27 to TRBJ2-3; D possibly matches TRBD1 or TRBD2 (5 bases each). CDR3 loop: CASSLQGVGDTQYF. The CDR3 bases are TGTGCCAGCAGTTTACAGGGAGTAGGAGATACGCAGTATTTT.